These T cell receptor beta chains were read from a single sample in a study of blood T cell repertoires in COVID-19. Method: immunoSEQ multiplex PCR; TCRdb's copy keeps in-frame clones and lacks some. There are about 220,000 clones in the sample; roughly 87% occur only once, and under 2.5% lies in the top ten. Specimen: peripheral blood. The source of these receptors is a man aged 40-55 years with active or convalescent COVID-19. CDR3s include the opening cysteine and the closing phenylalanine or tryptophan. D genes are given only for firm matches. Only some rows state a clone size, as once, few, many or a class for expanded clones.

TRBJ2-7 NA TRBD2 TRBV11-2 CASSHWERGAHEQYF TGTGCCAGCAGCCATTGGGAGCGGGGGGCCCACGAGCAGTACTTC
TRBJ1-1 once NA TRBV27 CASSRRDKYTEAFF TGTGCCAGCAGTCGTCGGGACAAATACACTGAAGCTTTCTTT
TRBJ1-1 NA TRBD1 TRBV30 CAWSWSGQGNTEAFF TGTGCCTGGAGTTGGTCGGGACAGGGGAACACTGAAGCTTTCTTT
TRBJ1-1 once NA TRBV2 CASSPTSTEAFF TGTGCCAGCAGTCCCACGAGCACTGAAGCTTTCTTT
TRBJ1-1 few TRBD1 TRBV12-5 CASGLPPIDRDRGEAFF TGTGCTAGTGGTTTGCCACCCATCGACAGGGACCGAGGTGAAGCTTTCTTT
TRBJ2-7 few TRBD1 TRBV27 CASSLWTGTGYEQYF TGTGCCAGCAGTTTATGGACAGGGACCGGGTACGAGCAGTACTTC
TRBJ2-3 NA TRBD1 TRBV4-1 CASSQDHGTAFTDTQYF TGCGCCAGCAGCCAAGATCACGGGACAGCCTTCACAGATACGCAGTATTTT
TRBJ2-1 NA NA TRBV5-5 CASSLDSYNEQFF TGTGCCAGCAGCCTGGACAGTTACAATGAGCAGTTCTTC
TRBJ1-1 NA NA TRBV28 CASTSRGRGWNTEAFF TGTGCCAGCACCAGCCGGGGACGGGGGTGGAACACTGAAGCTTTCTTT
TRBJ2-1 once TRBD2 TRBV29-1 CSAAVSGGPHNEQFF TGCAGCGCTGCCGTGTCGGGAGGGCCCCACAATGAGCAGTTCTTC
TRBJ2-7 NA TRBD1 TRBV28 CASSLLRTGKDEQYF TGTGCCAGCAGTTTGCTAAGGACAGGGAAAGACGAGCAGTACTTC
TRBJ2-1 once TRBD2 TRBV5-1 CASSLGAGEPNEQFF TGCGCCAGCAGCTTGGGCGCGGGAGAGCCCAATGAGCAGTTCTTC
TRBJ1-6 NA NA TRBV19 CASSIAFVGYPSSYNSPLHF TGTGCCAGTAGTATCGCGTTCGTCGGTTACCCGAGCTCCTATAATTCACCCCTCCACTTT
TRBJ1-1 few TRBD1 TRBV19 CASSIPRDRDNTEAFF TGTGCCAGTAGTATACCGCGGGACAGAGATAACACTGAAGCTTTCTTT
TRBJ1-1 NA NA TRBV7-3 CASSEGRDTEAFF TGTGCCAGCAGCGAAGGGAGGGACACTGAAGCTTTCTTT
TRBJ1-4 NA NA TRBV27 CASSTRGGATNEKLFF TGTGCCAGCAGTACCCGGGGCGGGGCAACTAATGAAAAACTGTTTTTT
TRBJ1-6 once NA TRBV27 CASRFTGGSYNSPLHF TGTGCCAGCAGATTTACGGGGGGCTCCTATAATTCACCCCTCCACTTT
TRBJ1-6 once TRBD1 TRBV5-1 CASSPGTGRSNSPLHF TGCGCCAGCAGCCCCGGGACAGGGCGTAGTAATTCACCCCTCCACTTT
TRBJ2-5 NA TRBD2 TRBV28 CASSYQSGGGAKETQYF TGTGCCAGCAGCTACCAGTCGGGCGGGGGGGCAAAAGAGACCCAGTACTTC
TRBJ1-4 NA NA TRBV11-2 CASSLDLLTNEKLFF TGTGCCAGCAGCTTAGACTTACTAACTAATGAAAAACTGTTTTTT
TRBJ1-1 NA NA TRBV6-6 CASSYWGAEAFF TGTGCCAGCAGTTACTGGGGGGCTGAAGCTTTCTTT
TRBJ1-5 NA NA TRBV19 CASTSLGGRSNQPQHF TGTGCCAGTACCTCCCTGGGGGGGAGAAGCAATCAGCCCCAGCATTTT
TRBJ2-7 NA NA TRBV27 CASSLSVSSSYEQYF TGTGCCAGCAGTTTATCGGTCTCTAGCTCCTACGAGCAGTACTTC
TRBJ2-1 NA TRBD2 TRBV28 CASRGWGGNEQFF TGTGCCAGCAGAGGCTGGGGGGGGAATGAGCAGTTCTTC
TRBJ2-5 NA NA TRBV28 CASSFLGETQYF TGTGCCAGCAGTTTCCTCGGGGAGACCCAGTACTTC
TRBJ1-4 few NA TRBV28 CASSSPGGRGIGPGEKLFF TGTGCCAGCAGTTCCCCGGGGGGACGGGGGATTGGGCCAGGGGAAAAACTGTTTTTT
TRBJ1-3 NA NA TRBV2 CASSELESAGNTIYF TGTGCCAGCAGTGAACTGGAGTCAGCCGGAAACACCATATATTTT
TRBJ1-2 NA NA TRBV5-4 CASSLENSYGYTF TGTGCCAGCAGCTTGGAGAACAGCTATGGCTACACCTTC
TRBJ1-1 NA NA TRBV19 CASSIGGNTEAFF TGTGCCAGTAGTATCGGGGGGAACACTGAAGCTTTCTTT
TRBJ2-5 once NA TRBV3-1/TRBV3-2 CASSQALGERETQYF TGTGCCAGCAGCCAAGCGCTCGGGGAGCGCGAGACCCAGTACTTC
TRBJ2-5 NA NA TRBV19 CASIMRWASFLKETQYF TGTGCCAGTATAATGCGGTGGGCTAGCTTCCTAAAAGAGACCCAGTACTTC
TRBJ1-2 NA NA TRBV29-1 CSAAEGGNYGYTF TGCAGCGCTGCGGAAGGAGGGAATTATGGCTACACCTTC
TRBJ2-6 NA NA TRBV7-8 CASSRTPRAGANVLTF TGTGCCAGCAGCAGAACTCCCCGGGCTGGGGCCAACGTCCTGACTTTC
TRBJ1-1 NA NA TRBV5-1 CASSPSTNMNTEAFF TGCGCCAGCAGCCCTTCGACTAACATGAACACTGAAGCTTTCTTT
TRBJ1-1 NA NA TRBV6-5 CASYRGHPSGTEAFF TGTGCCAGCTATAGGGGCCACCCTTCGGGCACTGAAGCTTTCTTT
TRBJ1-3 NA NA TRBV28 CASSLILSGNTIYF TGTGCCAGCAGTCTAATACTCTCTGGAAACACCATATATTTT
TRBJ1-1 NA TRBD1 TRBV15 CATSSGRDRGRYTEAFF TGTGCCACCAGCAGTGGCCGTGACAGGGGGCGATACACTGAAGCTTTCTTT
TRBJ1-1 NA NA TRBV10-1 CASSGGQSNTEAFF TGCGCCAGCAGTGGGGGGCAGTCCAACACTGAAGCTTTCTTT
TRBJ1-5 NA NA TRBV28 CASNQADQPQHF TGTGCCAGCAACCAAGCCGATCAGCCCCAGCATTTT
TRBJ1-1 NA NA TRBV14 CASSQGKRGYEAFF TGTGCCAGCAGCCAAGGAAAACGGGGGTATGAAGCTTTCTTT
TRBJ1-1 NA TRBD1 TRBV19 CASSLRRGRINTEAFF TGTGCCAGTAGTCTACGCAGGGGGCGTATTAACACTGAAGCTTTCTTT
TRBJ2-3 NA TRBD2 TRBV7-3 CASSPSGTSGSVADF TGTGCCAGCAGCCCTTCCGGGACTAGCGGGAGTGTCGCGGATTTT
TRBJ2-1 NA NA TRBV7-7 CASSDRVAGNEQFF TGTGCTAGCAGCGATAGGGTTGCGGGGAATGAGCAGTTCTTC
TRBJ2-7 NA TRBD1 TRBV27 CASSRDRVTYEQYF TGTGCCAGCTCCCGGGACAGGGTTACCTACGAGCAGTACTTC
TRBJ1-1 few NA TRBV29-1 CSELERNTEAFF TGCAGCGAACTCGAAAGGAACACTGAAGCTTTCTTT
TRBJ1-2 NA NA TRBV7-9 CASSLRRGSVLGYTF TGTGCCAGCAGCTTACGACGGGGGTCCGTGTTGGGCTACACCTTC
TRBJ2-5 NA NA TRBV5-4 CASSFRYQETQYF TGTGCCAGCAGCTTTAGATATCAAGAGACCCAGTACTTC